These 13 T cell receptor beta chains share one sample of origin, sequenced in a study of blood T cells in healthy people across ages. Next came a second PCR, run for about 6 to 11 cycles, which used a sample-barcoded 5' primer along with a J-beta primer mix. TCRdb itself ran the 5' RACE reads through MiXCR, one entry per CDR3 protein. The table records 550,000 to 600,000 distinct CDR3 sequences, 25% to 30% of them present only once. The sequencing input was blood. Receptor source: an older woman in good health.

The rearrangement uses TRBV5-1 and TRBJ1-2, with D hard to call. This CDR3 is built from 16 residues. Trimming took 4 bases from V and 9 from J, leaving 25 bases between them. CDR1 SGHRS and CDR2 YFSETQ come from the germline V gene. CDR3 sequence reads: CASSLQGAGLQLSYTF. The CDR3 DNA reads as TGCGCCAGCAGCCTACAAGGTGCGGGTCTCCAGCTGAGCTACACCTTC.

This clonotype appeared a few times. V usage is TRBV7-3 and J usage is TRBJ2-5, with 9 nucleotides matching TRBD1. The DNA end is a closer match to TRBJ2-1, so the J assignment may be wrong. This CDR3 region has 15 residues. CDR1 and CDR2 from the germline V gene are SGHTA and FQGTGA. The CDR3 is CASSYTGGPYNEQFF. CDR3 coding DNA: TGTGCCAGCAGCTATACAGGGGGCCCATACAATGAGCAGTTCTTC.

The chain employs TRBV5-1 and TRBJ2-3; D ambiguous. The germline CDR1 and CDR2 sequences are SGHRS and YFSETQ. The CDR3 has 15 amino acids. V was pared by 3 bases and J by 0 bases, with 11 bases between. As DNA, the CDR3 is TGCGCCAGCAGCTCAGATTTTAGGAGCACAGATACGCAGTATTTT. Amino acid sequence: CASSSDFRSTDTQYF.

This clonotype was seen more than once but under ten times. The chain joins TRBV7-3 to TRBJ2-5; 7 bases agree with TRBD1. V was clipped by 4 bases and J by 5 bases; unmatched bases: 10. This CDR3 region has 15 residues. Germline V CDR1 and CDR2: SGHTA, FQGTGA. The CDR3 sequence is CASSSNRGPVETQYF. CDR3 DNA: TGTGCCAGCAGCTCTAACAGGGGCCCCGTTGAGACCCAGTACTTC.

This clonotype was observed many times. The CDR3 loop is CASSRDRNQETQYF. The CDR3 region has the DNA TGTGCCAGCTCAAGAGACAGAAACCAAGAGACCCAGTACTTC. The V gene is TRBV18, the J gene TRBJ2-5, with D possibly matching TRBD1 (5 bases). This CDR3 is 14 amino acids long. The V and J ends lost 5 bases and 0 bases respectively, with 10 bases between them. Germline-derived CDR1 and CDR2 are KGHSH and LQKENI.

The rearrangement joins TRBV4-3 to TRBJ2-3, with 8 bases lining up with TRBD2. The germline gives CDR1 LGHNA, CDR2 YSLEER. This CDR3 region has 17 residues. With V trimmed by 0 bases and J by 5 bases, 10 bases remained unmatched. CDR3 bases: TGCGCCAGCAGCCAAGATCGGGGGGGGTGGGGCGGAGATACGCAGTATTTT. This codes for CASSQDRGGWGGDTQYF.

In DNA form, the CDR3 reads TGTGCCAGCAGCTTTGAGGGGGATGGCGGGGGGACGTCTAGCAAGACCCAGTACTTC. As protein: CASSFEGDGGGTSSKTQYF. The chain recombines TRBV7-2 with TRBJ2-1; 8 positions match TRBD2. The J call could be wrong; TRBJ2-5 is a better fit for the DNA end. The CDR3 consists of 19 residues. Per the germline V gene, CDR1 is SGHTA and CDR2 is FQGNSA.

V and J are TRBV20-1 and TRBJ2-3, with 7 bases that match TRBD2. This CDR3 comprises 11 residues. The V gene's germline CDR1 is DFQATT and CDR2 SNEGSKA (reference sequence). Trimming cost V 6 bases and J 8 bases; bases outside gene matches: 5. In DNA, the CDR3 is TGCAGTGCCCCGGGGGGAGCTACGCAGTATTTT. Translated, it gives CSAPGGATQYF.

This rearrangement joins TRBV30 to TRBJ1-4; possibly TRBD1 for D (5 bases). V lost 4 bases, J lost 7 bases, and 19 bases lay in between. Germline values: CDR1 GTSNPN, CDR2 SVGIG (reference sequence). The CDR3 has 15 amino acids. CDR3 sequence (DNA): TGTGCCTGGACCATGCCAGGGAGAGCGGGTGAAAAACTGTTTTTT. Its protein is CAWTMPGRAGEKLFF. The full variable domain, in which reference TRBV30 and TRBJ1-4 provide the parts outside the CDR3, is SQTIHQWPATLVQPVGSPLSLECTVEGTSNPNLYWYRQAAGRGLQLLFYSVGIGQISSEVPQNLSASRPQDRQFILSSKKLLLSDSGFYLCAWTMPGRAGEKLFFGSGTQLSVL.

This chain connects TRBV3-1 to TRBJ2-7; D may correspond to TRBD1 or TRBD2 (5 bases each). This CDR3 has 15 amino acids. The V gene lost 4 bases and the J gene lost 6 bases, with 19 bases spanning the gap. Germline lookup yields CDR1 LGHDT and CDR2 YNNKEL (reference sequence). In DNA, the CDR3 is TGTGCCAGCAGCCCGACCTGGGGACCTGGGAGCGAGCAGTACTTC. Encoded protein: CASSPTWGPGSEQYF.

This clonotype appeared many times. V gene TRBV9 combines with J gene TRBJ2-5, with a weak D call TRBD2 (6 bases). CDR1 SGDLS and CDR2 YYNGEE come from the germline V gene. V was clipped by 4 bases and J by 5 bases, with 12 bases between them. The CDR3 is 13 amino acids. CDR3 amino acids: CASSSRLGETQYF. Here the CDR3 DNA reads TGTGCCAGCAGCTCAAGACTAGGGGAGACCCAGTACTTC.

The J gene is TRBJ1-4, the V gene TRBV7-9; the D is unclear. The CDR3 loop spans 14 amino acids. Germline CDR1 SEHNR, CDR2 FQNEAQ (reference sequence). Trimming cost V 5 bases and J 4 bases, with 11 bases left between them. The CDR3: CASSLQLLNEKLFF. DNA for the CDR3: TGTGCCAGCAGCCTACAGCTCCTTAATGAAAAACTGTTTTTT. Supplemented by reference TRBV7-9 and TRBJ1-4, the full variable domain reads DTGVSQNPRHKITKRGQNVTFRCDPISEHNRLYWYRQTLGQGPEFLTYFQNEAQLEKSRLLSDRFSAERPKGSFSTLEIQRTEQGDSAMYLCASSLQLLNEKLFFGSGTQLSVL.

The rearrangement links TRBV4-2 to TRBJ1-2; 12 positions agree with TRBD1. Germline CDR1 reads LGHNA; CDR2 reads YNFKEQ. The CDR3 is 15 residues long. V lost 0 bases to trimming and J lost 8 bases; unmatched junction nucleotides: 4. The CDR3 region is CASSQEGQGAQGYTF. In DNA, the CDR3 is TGTGCCAGCAGCCAAGAGGGACAGGGGGCGCAGGGCTACACCTTC.